This entry is about one TCR beta chain. The data derive from a study of shared clonotypes between healthy human individuals. Profiled with immunoSEQ multiplex PCR; TCRdb holds only in-frame clones, not every one. The sample has about 1 million clones; around 74% are singletons. The trim removed 5 bases at V and 0 bases at J, leaving 9 bases unmatched. The CDR3 loop spans 18 amino acids. In germline, CDR1 is SEHNR, CDR2 FQNEAQ (reference sequence). This clonotype was sampled from a man aged 18-30 years in good health. Sequencing was done on a sample of memory CD4+ T cells sorted from blood. Subset reported: CD45RA-negative fraction. The chain couples TRBV7-9 to TRBJ2-1; 11 nucleotides align to TRBD2. The CDR3 sequence: CASSTSGGAFRSYNEQFF. In DNA, the CDR3 is TGTGCCAGCAGCACTAGCGGGGGAGCCTTTCGCTCCTACAATGAGCAGTTCTTC.